This T cell receptor beta chain was sequenced for a study of shared clonotypes between healthy human individuals. The study, taken as a whole, reports: Clonotype sharing among donors was expected to depend on sequencing depth.

To note about this clone: Its antigen remains unidentified. Other nucleotide sequences in the sample specify the same CDR3.

This table comes from immunoSEQ multiplex PCR, and its TCRdb copy is limited to in-frame clones, with some not included. The sample records around 2.5 million clones, under 95% being singletons. The receptor comes from a man aged 18-30 years in good health. Some clones in this sample may be carry-over from other donors' samples. The sequenced material came from naive CD4+ T cells from PBMCs. As to subset: CD45RA+ positively selected.

The CDR3, as DNA: TGCGCCAGCAGCTTGGTATCAGGGGGCTCGTACGAGCAGTACTTC. Protein: CASSLVSGGSYEQYF. The chain uses TRBV5-1 and TRBJ2-7, with 8 bases matching TRBD1. Germline-derived CDR1 and CDR2 are SGHRS and YFSETQ. V gave up 0 bases and J gave up 4 bases; unmatched junction bases: 6. The CDR3 loop spans 15 amino acids.